This T cell receptor beta chain appears in the sequencing data of a study of blood T cell repertoires in COVID-19. The overall study: T cells, B-cell-depleted T cells, or PBMCs supplied cDNA or gDNA.

In the original analysis: Nucleated cell number was recorded as an estimate derived from reference gene primer amplification. TCRdb's table, derived via immunoSEQ multiplex PCR, lists solely in-frame clones and lacks some. That table gives V, J and clone size, and the DNA gave D and trimming. In the table there are 310,000 or so clones, approximately 88% of which are singletons. Germline V gene lookup returns CDR1 SEHNR and CDR2 FQNEAQ (reference sequence). The CDR3 runs to 13 residues. Trimming took 11 bases from V and 6 from J, leaving 20 bases between them. The TCR was taken from a woman aged 18-30 years who had recovered from COVID-19. The V call is TRBV7-9, the J call TRBJ2-7, with TRBD2 as a possible D gene (6 bases). Source material: PBMCs or T cells enriched from blood (not recorded which). The CDR3 DNA follows: TGTGCCTGCTCCGGGGGTAATGTATTCGAGCAGTACTTC. Translating gives CACSGGNVFEQYF.